The rows below give T cell receptor beta chains drawn from one sample of a study of T cell clusters in autoimmune cytopenias. After re-calling the multiplex PCR reads, TCRdb lists one entry per CDR3 protein, DNA absent. Seen in this sample are 11,000 or so distinct CDR3 sequences; the ten most common clones hold around 22%. The same specimen was also included in a second study, on T cell repertoires in aging, cancer and after chemotherapy.

The specimen was peripheral blood. All receptors derive from a human donor in good health. Each CDR3 is given with its conserved first and last residue. Some rows have no size entry. The others give once, few or many, or a class for an expanded clone.

clone size: NA
V gene: TRBV29-1
J gene: TRBJ1-1
CDR3 protein: CSVRGGDTEAFF

clone size: NA
V gene: TRBV6-5
J gene: TRBJ1-1
CDR3 protein: CASSLGQGDTEAFF

clone size: NA
V gene: TRBV11-3
J gene: TRBJ2-1
CDR3 protein: CASSLDRDNEQFF

clone size: NA
V gene: TRBV30
J gene: TRBJ1-5
CDR3 protein: CAWSVAGTGGNQPQHF

clone size: NA
V gene: TRBV10-3
J gene: TRBJ2-2
CDR3 protein: CAVKIASGSTGELFF

clone size: NA
V gene: TRBV11-3
J gene: TRBJ2-7
CDR3 protein: CASSRDRRGESSEQYF

clone size: NA
V gene: TRBV5-1
J gene: TRBJ2-6
CDR3 protein: CASSLGTASGANVLTF

clone size: NA
V gene: TRBV11-3
J gene: TRBJ2-1
CDR3 protein: CASSAGLFHNEQFF

clone size: NA
V gene: TRBV30
J gene: TRBJ2-7
CDR3 protein: CAWSLDRGNEQYF

clone size: NA
V gene: TRBV4-2
J gene: TRBJ2-7
CDR3 protein: CASSQDLGGAGGHSYEQYF

clone size: NA
V gene: TRBV12-3/TRBV12-4
J gene: TRBJ2-7
CDR3 protein: CASSLVGARWYEQYF

clone size: NA
V gene: TRBV5-6
J gene: TRBJ1-1
CDR3 protein: CASSWGQGVGNTEAFF

clone size: NA
V gene: TRBV19
J gene: TRBJ1-4
CDR3 protein: CASSIDLRRRQGASHEKLFF

clone size: NA
V gene: TRBV19
J gene: TRBJ2-5
CDR3 protein: CASSFRRGGQETQYF

clone size: medium-sized
V gene: TRBV12-3/TRBV12-4
J gene: TRBJ2-2
CDR3 protein: CASTDRGGDTGELFF

clone size: NA
V gene: TRBV7-2
J gene: TRBJ2-7
CDR3 protein: CASTLGTSGSYEQYF

clone size: NA
V gene: TRBV30
J gene: TRBJ2-7
CDR3 protein: CAWSVPRQGSYEQYF

clone size: NA
V gene: TRBV27
J gene: TRBJ2-4
CDR3 protein: CASSPRLAKNIQYF

clone size: NA
V gene: TRBV11-3
J gene: TRBJ2-3
CDR3 protein: CASSLQGLQTDTQYF

clone size: NA
V gene: TRBV27
J gene: TRBJ2-7
CDR3 protein: CASSFLVGSYEQYF

clone size: medium-sized
V gene: TRBV18
J gene: TRBJ2-1
CDR3 protein: CASLLAGGNEQFF

clone size: NA
V gene: TRBV27
J gene: TRBJ2-1
CDR3 protein: CASSARTYNEQFF

clone size: NA
V gene: TRBV6-6
J gene: TRBJ1-1
CDR3 protein: CASSYSGRVTEAFF

clone size: NA
V gene: TRBV19
J gene: TRBJ1-1
CDR3 protein: CASSYRVRGTEAFF

clone size: NA
V gene: TRBV6-1
J gene: TRBJ1-2
CDR3 protein: CASRTTGQGNGYTF

clone size: NA
V gene: TRBV5-6
J gene: TRBJ1-6
CDR3 protein: CASSLTRMLSNSPLHF

clone size: NA
V gene: TRBV19
J gene: TRBJ1-6
CDR3 protein: CASSLDRGNSPLHF

clone size: NA
V gene: TRBV20-1
J gene: TRBJ2-3
CDR3 protein: CSAGVGLSGPSTDTQYF

clone size: NA
V gene: TRBV5-4
J gene: TRBJ2-6
CDR3 protein: CASSLGGLVNVLTF

clone size: NA
V gene: TRBV19
J gene: TRBJ2-3
CDR3 protein: CASSIGAGGTDTQYF

clone size: NA
V gene: TRBV12-3/TRBV12-4
J gene: TRBJ2-1
CDR3 protein: CASSLGLAEGNEQFF

clone size: medium-sized
V gene: TRBV29-1
J gene: TRBJ1-5
CDR3 protein: CSVGVRPNQPQHF

clone size: NA
V gene: TRBV18
J gene: TRBJ2-3
CDR3 protein: CASSERSSGAGTDTQYF

clone size: NA
V gene: TRBV24-1
J gene: TRBJ2-2
CDR3 protein: CATSARNTGELFF

clone size: NA
V gene: TRBV7-2
J gene: TRBJ2-7
CDR3 protein: CASSLERGHYEQYF

clone size: NA
V gene: TRBV6-2/TRBV6-3
J gene: TRBJ2-5
CDR3 protein: CASTVAGLQETQYF

clone size: NA
V gene: TRBV6-1
J gene: TRBJ1-4
CDR3 protein: CASRERNRGLREKLFF

clone size: NA
V gene: TRBV12-3/TRBV12-4
J gene: TRBJ2-2
CDR3 protein: CASSLGRANTGELFF

clone size: medium-sized
V gene: TRBV11-1
J gene: TRBJ2-3
CDR3 protein: CASSFRDRETDTQYF

clone size: NA
V gene: TRBV11-3
J gene: TRBJ2-7
CDR3 protein: CAWSTGASYEQYF

clone size: NA
V gene: TRBV6-5
J gene: TRBJ1-6
CDR3 protein: CASLFWGGGNSPLHF

clone size: NA
V gene: TRBV7-9
J gene: TRBJ2-5
CDR3 protein: CASRAGTQETQYF

clone size: NA
V gene: TRBV30
J gene: TRBJ2-7
CDR3 protein: CAWSSTGGLEQYF

clone size: NA
V gene: TRBV10-3
J gene: TRBJ2-1
CDR3 protein: CAIKQRTANEQFF

clone size: NA
V gene: TRBV4-1
J gene: TRBJ2-5
CDR3 protein: CASSNSGLAGGVRETQYF

clone size: NA
V gene: TRBV27
J gene: TRBJ1-1
CDR3 protein: CASSPSRMSSRAFF

clone size: NA
V gene: TRBV5-6
J gene: TRBJ1-3
CDR3 protein: CASSVTGALSGNTIYF

clone size: NA
V gene: TRBV6-5
J gene: TRBJ2-5
CDR3 protein: CASSAQAASETQYF

clone size: NA
V gene: TRBV30
J gene: TRBJ2-5
CDR3 protein: CAWKRGVQETQYF

clone size: NA
V gene: TRBV19
J gene: TRBJ1-3
CDR3 protein: CASTRGGSGNTIYF

clone size: NA
V gene: TRBV12-3/TRBV12-4
J gene: TRBJ1-4
CDR3 protein: CASSSLLYEKLFF

clone size: NA
V gene: TRBV27
J gene: TRBJ2-1
CDR3 protein: CASSLGVRGQNQLTTYNEQFF

clone size: medium-sized
V gene: TRBV19
J gene: TRBJ2-2
CDR3 protein: CASSIDWTGELFF

clone size: NA
V gene: TRBV19
J gene: TRBJ1-5
CDR3 protein: CASSIRRGREPSNQPQHF

clone size: NA
V gene: TRBV18
J gene: TRBJ2-1
CDR3 protein: CASSALVVDEQFF

clone size: NA
V gene: TRBV30
J gene: TRBJ2-3
CDR3 protein: CAWSVRGQADTDTQYF

clone size: NA
V gene: TRBV5-3
J gene: TRBJ2-7
CDR3 protein: CARSWDISYEQYF

clone size: medium-sized
V gene: TRBV12-3/TRBV12-4
J gene: TRBJ2-1
CDR3 protein: CASSPTSGVTNEQFF